The next 10 T cell receptor beta chains were all read from a single sample in a study of cytomegalovirus exposure and HLA in healthy donors. In the PCR, 60 Vbeta and 13 Jbeta primers were used. Produced via immunoSEQ multiplex PCR; TCRdb's table is partial and in-frame only. Counted here are around 180,000 clones, around 80% occurring once; the ten biggest clones make up around 6%. The sample taken for sequencing was PBMCs. These TCRs come from a middle-aged man in good health and CMV-seronegative.

The V call is TRBV5-8, the J call TRBJ1-1; D remains ambiguous. This CDR3 has 15 amino acids. Deletions cut 4 bases from V and 4 bases from J, with 17 bases between. Per the germline V gene, CDR1 is SGHTS and CDR2 is YDEGEE. This chain's CDR3 is CASSHWEGRATEAFF. Here the CDR3 DNA reads TGTGCCAGCAGCCACTGGGAGGGCCGGGCCACTGAAGCTTTCTTT. Using reference TRBV5-8 and TRBJ1-1 for the parts outside the CDR3, the full variable domain is EAGVTQSPTHLIKTRGQQATLRCSPISGHTSVYWYQQALGLGLQFLLWYDEGEERNRGNFPPRFSGRQFPNYSSELNVNALELEDSALYLCASSHWEGRATEAFFGQGTRLTVV.

Of note for this clone: This sample also contains other DNA sequences that code for the same CDR3. The chain joins TRBV19 to TRBJ2-3; TRBD2 matches 9 bases. The germline V gene encodes CDR1 LNHDA and CDR2 SQIVND (reference sequence). The CDR3 runs 13 residues. Germline trimming cut 6 bases from V and 4 bases from J; bases unmatched to any gene: 2. The DNA for the CDR3 is TGTGCCAGTAGGGTAGCGGGGGCAGATACGCAGTATTTT. The encoded protein is CASRVAGADTQYF.

This clone came up a few times. This chain connects TRBV6-1 to TRBJ1-5, with D uncertain. Germline lookup yields CDR1 MNHNS and CDR2 SASEGT. CDR3 size: 12 residues. V was pared by 7 bases and J by 5 bases, with 9 bases between. This CDR3 is CASNREDQPQHF. As DNA, the CDR3 is TGTGCCAGCAATCGGGAGGATCAGCCCCAGCATTTT.

The V call is TRBV30, the J call TRBJ1-5; tentatively, D is TRBD1 (6 bases). CDR3 length: 14 residues. Trimming removed 0 bases from V and 6 bases from J, with 12 bases in between. Looked up from germline, CDR1 is GTSNPN and CDR2 is SVGIG (reference sequence). CDR3 nucleotide sequence: TGTGCCTGGAGTGTGGAGGGGGGGGGTCAGCCCCAGCATTTT. Protein: CAWSVEGGGQPQHF.

This sequence joins TRBV7-2 and TRBJ2-2; 16 bases are a match to TRBD2. The V gene's germline CDR1 is SGHTA and CDR2 FQGNSA. V lost 5 bases and J lost 6; bases outside the gene matches: 3. This CDR3 comprises 16 residues. This CDR3 is CASSIGTSGGAGELFF. The CDR3 nucleotides read TGTGCCAGCAGCATCGGGACTAGCGGGGGGGCCGGGGAGCTGTTTTTT.

The gene calls are TRBV11-2 and TRBJ2-7; 10 bases align to TRBD1. The CDR3 covers 18 residues. Germline CDR1 reads SGHAT; CDR2 reads FQNNGV. After removal of 5 bases from V and 0 bases from J, the junction contained 13 bases not matched to a gene. For the CDR3, the DNA is TGTGCCAGCAGCCGCCGACAGGGGGCGCTGAGGTTCTCCTACGAGCAGTACTTC. This codes for CASSRRQGALRFSYEQYF.

The chain carries TRBV7-9 and TRBJ2-3; the match to TRBD2 covers 12 bases. Germline CDR1 and CDR2: SEHNR and FQNEAQ (reference sequence). The V and J ends lost 5 bases and 4 bases, in that order; junction bases with no gene match: 7. This CDR3 is built from 16 residues. In nucleotides, the CDR3 is TGTGCCAGCAGCCCTCGACTAGCGGGAGTGGCAGATACGCAGTATTTT. Its translation is CASSPRLAGVADTQYF.

The rearrangement uses TRBV30 and TRBJ1-5; 8 bases align to TRBD1. The J segment lost 4 bases and the V segment lost 2 bases, leaving 7 bases of the junction unmatched. Germline CDR1 is GTSNPN and CDR2 is SVGIG (reference sequence). This CDR3 is built from 15 residues. The CDR3 here is CAWSPWTGPNQPQHF. The CDR3 region has the DNA TGTGCCTGGAGTCCATGGACAGGGCCTAATCAGCCCCAGCATTTT.

The chain employs TRBV2 and TRBJ1-5; D ambiguous. Trimming stripped 3 bases from V and 3 bases from J, with 9 bases between. In germline, CDR1 is SNHLY, CDR2 FYNNEI. The CDR3 has 14 residues. CDR3 in amino acids: CASSERRLNQPQHF. The CDR3, as DNA: TGTGCCAGCAGTGAGCGGAGACTCAATCAGCCCCAGCATTTT.

The chain joins TRBV14 to TRBJ1-6, with D uncertain. V lost 6 bases and J 10 bases, leaving 13 bases between the germline ends. The CDR3 is 13 residues long. Germline V gene lookup returns CDR1 SGHDN and CDR2 FVKESK. CDR3: CASRTVSESPLHF. CDR3 sequence (DNA): TGTGCCAGCAGGACCGTTAGCGAGTCACCCCTCCACTTT.